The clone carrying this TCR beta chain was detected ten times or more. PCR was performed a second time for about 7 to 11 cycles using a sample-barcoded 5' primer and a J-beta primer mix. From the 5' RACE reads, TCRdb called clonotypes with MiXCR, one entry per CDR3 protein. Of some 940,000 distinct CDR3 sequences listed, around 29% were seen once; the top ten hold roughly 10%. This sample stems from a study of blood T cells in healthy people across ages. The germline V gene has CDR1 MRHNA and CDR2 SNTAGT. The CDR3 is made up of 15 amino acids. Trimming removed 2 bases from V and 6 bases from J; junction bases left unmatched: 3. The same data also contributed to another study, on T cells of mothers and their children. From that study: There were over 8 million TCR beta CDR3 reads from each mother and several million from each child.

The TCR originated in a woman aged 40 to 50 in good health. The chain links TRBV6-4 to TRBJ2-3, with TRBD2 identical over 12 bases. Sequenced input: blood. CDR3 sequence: CASSDASGGADTQYF. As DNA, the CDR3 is TGTGCCAGCAGTGACGCTAGCGGGGGGGCCGATACGCAGTATTTT.